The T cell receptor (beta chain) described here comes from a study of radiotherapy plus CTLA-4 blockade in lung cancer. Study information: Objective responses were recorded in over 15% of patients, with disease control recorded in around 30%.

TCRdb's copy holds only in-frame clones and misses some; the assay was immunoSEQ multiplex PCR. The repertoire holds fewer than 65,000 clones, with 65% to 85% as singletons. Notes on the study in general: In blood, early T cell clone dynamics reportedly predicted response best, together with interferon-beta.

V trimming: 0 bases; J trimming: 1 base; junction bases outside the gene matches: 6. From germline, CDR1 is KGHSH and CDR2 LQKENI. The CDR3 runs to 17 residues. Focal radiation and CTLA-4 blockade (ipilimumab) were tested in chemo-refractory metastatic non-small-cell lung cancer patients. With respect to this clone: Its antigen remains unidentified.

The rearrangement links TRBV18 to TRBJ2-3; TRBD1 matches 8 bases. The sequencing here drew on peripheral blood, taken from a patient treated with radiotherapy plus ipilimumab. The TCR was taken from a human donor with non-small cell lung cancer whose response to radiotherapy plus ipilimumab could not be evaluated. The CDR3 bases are TGTGCCAGCTCACCACCGACAGGGGACCCGCGCACAGATACGCAGTATTTT. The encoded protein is CASSPPTGDPRTDTQYF.